These 18 T cell receptor beta chains were all obtained from the same sample, sequenced in a study of control samples from healthy donors and cancer patients. Sequenced by immunoSEQ multiplex PCR; TCRdb stores in-frame clones only, minus some. This sample has over 80,000 clones, with 79% found just once. Input material: blood. Receptor source: a woman aged 25 to 39 in good health.

The chain employs TRBV5-1 and TRBJ1-2, with D maybe TRBD1 (6 bases). V lost 2 bases, J lost 4 bases, and 9 bases lay in between. The CDR3 is made up of 13 amino acids. In germline, CDR1 is SGHRS, CDR2 YFSETQ. CDR3: CASSFEGVYGYTF. In DNA form, the CDR3 reads TGCGCCAGCAGCTTTGAGGGGGTCTATGGCTACACCTTC.

The gene calls are TRBV5-3 and TRBJ2-5; D gene unclear. TRBV5-3 is noted as an ORF with a role that remains uncertain. The CDR3 sequence is 12 residues long. V lost 1 base to trimming and J lost 5 bases, with 6 bases between them. The CDR3 spells CARSLMVETQYF. Here the CDR3 DNA reads TGTGCCAGAAGCTTGATGGTGGAGACCCAGTACTTC.

The rearrangement links TRBV6-6 to TRBJ2-1; a possible D gene is TRBD1 (6 bases). From germline, CDR1 is MNHNY and CDR2 SVGAGI (reference sequence). The CDR3 consists of 15 residues. V was pared by 6 bases and J by 3 bases, with 15 bases between. This CDR3 is CASRETGTIYNEQFF. CDR3 nucleotides: TGTGCCAGCAGGGAAACCGGGACAATCTACAATGAGCAGTTCTTC.

This clone was seen once. The chain combines TRBV5-4 with TRBJ2-7, with 8 positions matching TRBD1. Germline assignment: CDR1 SGHNT and CDR2 YYREEE (reference sequence). Germline trimming cut 2 bases from V and 3 bases from J; bases unmatched to any gene: 4. The CDR3 length is 14 residues. The CDR3 DNA follows: TGTGCCAGCAGCTTCAGGGGGCCTAACTACGAGCAGTACTTC. Amino acids: CASSFRGPNYEQYF. The complete variable domain, with remaining parts taken from reference TRBV5-4 and TRBJ2-7, reads ETGVTQSPTHLIKTRGQQVTLRCSSQSGHNTVSWYQQALGQGPQFIFQYYREEENGRGNFPPRFSGLQFPNYSSELNVNALELDDSALYLCASSFRGPNYEQYFGPGTRLTVT.

CDR3 sequence reads: CASSERFEAFF. The CDR3 nucleotides read TGTGCCAGTAGCGAGAGGTTTGAAGCTTTCTTT. This rearrangement joins TRBV6-6 to TRBJ1-1; D gene unclear. V dropped 9 bases and J dropped 7 bases, with 12 bases sitting between them. The CDR3 spans 11 residues. Germline loops: CDR1 MNHNY, CDR2 SVGAGI (reference sequence).

The rearrangement links TRBV27 to TRBJ1-5; D gene ambiguous. V was clipped by 4 bases and J by 4 bases, with 8 bases between them. The CDR3 sequence is 13 residues long. CDR1 MNHEY and CDR2 SMNVEV come from the germline V gene (reference sequence). CDR3 in DNA: TGTGCCAGCAGTTCGGACCAGAATCAGCCCCAGCATTTT. This sequence encodes CASSSDQNQPQHF.

J is TRBJ1-1 and V is TRBV6-6; 11 positions match TRBD1. The CDR3 runs 15 residues. Looked up from germline, CDR1 is MNHNY and CDR2 is SVGAGI (reference sequence). With 4 bases clipped from V and 3 bases from J, the junction kept 4 bases outside the gene matches. The DNA of the CDR3 is TGTGCCAGCAGTTCACGGACAGGGGGCTACACTGAAGCTTTCTTT. Translation gives CASSSRTGGYTEAFF.

This clone was seen a single time. The chain couples TRBV7-6 to TRBJ1-5; D unclear. Deletions cut 1 base from V and 3 bases from J, with 4 bases between. This CDR3 is 13 amino acids long. Germline lookup yields CDR1 SGHVS and CDR2 FNYEAQ. CDR3 DNA sequence: TGTGCCAGCAGCTTAGACATCAATCAGCCCCAGCATTTT. Translation: CASSLDINQPQHF.

The chain couples TRBV5-1 to TRBJ2-3; tentatively, D is TRBD2 (7 bases). Trimming shortened V by 4 bases and J by 0 bases, and 15 bases separated the two germline ends. CDR1 and CDR2 (germline): SGHRS, YFSETQ. This CDR3 region has 16 residues. The CDR3 is CASSPQGGVSTDTQYF. For the CDR3, the DNA is TGCGCCAGCAGCCCACAAGGGGGGGTAAGCACAGATACGCAGTATTTT.

The chain couples TRBV30 to TRBJ1-3; possible D gene TRBD1, 6 bases. The CDR3 is 15 amino acids. V was shortened by 3 bases and J by 4 bases, with 16 bases between the two germline ends. Germline CDR1 is GTSNPN and CDR2 is SVGIG (reference sequence). Written as DNA, the CDR3 is TGTGCCTGGAGCCACGCAGGGGCGGGAGGAAACACCATATATTTT. It translates to CAWSHAGAGGNTIYF.

This chain links TRBV10-3 with TRBJ1-2; no firm D call. Trimming removed 3 bases from V and 4 bases from J, with 9 bases in between. The CDR3 runs 13 residues. Germline V gene lookup returns CDR1 ENHRY and CDR2 SYGVKD. For the CDR3, the DNA is TGTGCCATCAGTGACCCCGCAAGCTATGGCTACACCTTC. It encodes CAISDPASYGYTF.

The CDR3 protein is CASSLSAGGIRDEQYF. The CDR3 DNA is TGCGCCAGCAGCTTGTCGGCAGGGGGAATTCGGGACGAGCAGTACTTC. The rearrangement links TRBV5-1 to TRBJ2-7, with 7 bases lining up with TRBD1. CDR1 is SGHRS, CDR2 YFSETQ, per germline. Trimming cost V 1 base and J 5 bases; bases outside gene matches: 12. CDR3 length: 16 amino acids. Looking up the rest from reference TRBV5-1 and TRBJ2-7 gives the full variable domain: KAGVTQTPRYLIKTRGQQVTLSCSPISGHRSVSWYQQTPGQGLQFLFEYFSETQRNKGNFPGRFSGRQFSNSRSEMNVSTLELGDSALYLCASSLSAGGIRDEQYFGPGTRLTVT.

The gene calls are TRBV3-1 (or the pseudogene TRBV3-2) and TRBJ2-7; D uncertain. This CDR3 is 15 amino acids long. Germline CDR1 and CDR2: LGHDT and YNNKEL (reference sequence). Trimming removed 1 base at V and 3 bases at J, with 13 bases between. Here the CDR3 reads CASSQGLAWGYEQYF. Written as DNA, the CDR3 is TGTGCCAGCAGCCAAGGGTTAGCCTGGGGCTACGAGCAGTACTTC.

V usage is TRBV18 and J usage is TRBJ1-2, with D possibly matching TRBD1 (6 bases). This CDR3 spans 14 amino acids. CDR1 is KGHSH and CDR2 is LQKENI in the germline V gene. V gave up 2 bases and J gave up 2 bases, with 9 bases separating them. For the CDR3, the DNA is TGTGCCAGCTCACCAGAGGGGGGAAACTATGGCTACACCTTC. Translated, it gives CASSPEGGNYGYTF.

The chain combines TRBV30 with TRBJ1-2, with D possibly being TRBD1 (5 bases). Looked up from germline, CDR1 is GTSNPN and CDR2 is SVGIG (reference sequence). The CDR3 runs 11 residues. Trimming removed 6 bases from V and 4 bases from J, with 9 bases in between. The CDR3 loop is CACQGFYGYTF. Written as DNA, the CDR3 is TGTGCCTGCCAGGGTTTCTATGGCTACACCTTC. Full variable domain (rest looked up from reference TRBV30 and TRBJ1-2): SQTIHQWPATLVQPVGSPLSLECTVEGTSNPNLYWYRQAAGRGLQLLFYSVGIGQISSEVPQNLSASRPQDRQFILSSKKLLLSDSGFYLCACQGFYGYTFGSGTRLTVV.

The rearrangement joins TRBV10-3 to TRBJ2-2; 7 bases align to TRBD1. V lost 4 bases, J lost 6 bases, and 5 bases stayed unmatched. The CDR3 consists of 14 residues. CDR1 and CDR2 (germline): ENHRY, SYGVKD. CDR3 loop: CAISAQGRAGELFF. The CDR3 bases are TGTGCCATCAGTGCACAGGGGCGGGCCGGGGAGCTGTTTTTT.

The DNA of the CDR3 is TGCGCCAGCAGCTTAGGACACACCGGGACTAGAGGGGTTGAGCAGTTCTTC. Translation: CASSLGHTGTRGVEQFF. The chain uses TRBV5-1 and TRBJ2-1, with 8 bases identical to TRBD2. J gave up 9 bases and V 2 bases, and 16 bases lay outside the gene matches. CDR1 is SGHRS and CDR2 is YFSETQ in the germline V gene. This CDR3 is built from 17 residues.

V and J are TRBV6-5 and TRBJ1-2; D remains ambiguous. The germline gives CDR1 MNHEY, CDR2 SVGAGI. The CDR3 loop spans 14 amino acids. V dropped 6 bases and J dropped 2 bases, with 13 bases sitting between them. CDR3: CASRVGNQNYGYTF. The CDR3 nucleotides are TGTGCCAGCAGGGTGGGCAATCAGAACTATGGCTACACCTTC.